The 15 T cell receptor beta chains below come from one sample, sequenced in a study of graft-versus-host responses after intestinal transplantation (dated by TCRdb to the early 2020s). The time point label for this specimen denotes: cells obtained before transplantation from donor or recipient. Library prep was done by the immunoSEQ multiplex PCR assay. This is the immuneACCESS table as TCRdb keeps it, with only in-frame sequences that have V and J called. A part of the clones is gone; compared with another copy, unresolved V genes explain less than half, and the rest is unexplained. The sample table shows fewer than 20,000 clones, and roughly 35% are seen once. The top ten hold around 3.8% of the sample. Source: alloreactive CD4+ T cells from a mixed lymphocyte reaction culture, taken before intestinal transplant. The intended sense of this specimen's cell subset or site label: CFSE-low proliferating T cells sorted from roughly 6-day pre-transplant mixed lymphocyte reaction (GvH or HvG direction). All receptors come from a human patient who received an intestinal transplant.

The chain uses TRBV5-6 and TRBJ2-7; D remains unclear. Trimming left V 4 bases short and J 3 bases short, with 14 bases between. Germline CDR1 is SGHDT and CDR2 is YYEEEE. The CDR3 extends over 14 amino acids. In nucleotides, the CDR3 is TGTGCCAGCAGCCTAAGAACCCCCGGCTACGAGCAGTACTTC. Translating gives CASSLRTPGYEQYF.

This clone showed up just a few times. This sequence joins TRBV28 and TRBJ2-1, with 7 bases identical to TRBD2. V lost 7 bases to trimming and J lost 0 bases; unmatched junction nucleotides: 3. Germline V gene sequence: CDR1 MDHEN, CDR2 SYDVKM. There are 14 residues in the CDR3. DNA for the CDR3: TGTGCCAGCAAACTAGCGAACTCCTACAATGAGCAGTTCTTC. Translated: CASKLANSYNEQFF.

This chain joins TRBV5-1 and TRBJ1-2; TRBD1 is a possible D gene (5 bases). Trimming took 1 base from V and 4 from J, leaving 8 bases between them. The CDR3 is 13 residues long. CDR1 is SGHRS, CDR2 YFSETQ, per germline. CDR3 sequence (DNA): TGCGCCAGCAGCTTGAGTCAGGGCTATGGCTACACCTTC. Translating it yields CASSLSQGYGYTF.

The V and J genes are TRBV6-6 and TRBJ2-7; 9 bases are shared with TRBD2. This CDR3 is 13 amino acids long. The junction had 10 bases not matched to a gene; V was cut back by 11 bases and J by 5 bases. Germline V gene lookup returns CDR1 MNHNY and CDR2 SVGAGI (reference sequence). In nucleotides, the CDR3 is TGTGCCGCTCGGGGGCTAGCGGGACACGAGCAGTACTTC. This sequence encodes CAARGLAGHEQYF.

This sequence joins TRBV5-1 and TRBJ2-1; no definite D call. Per germline, CDR1 SGHRS and CDR2 YFSETQ. V was trimmed by 1 base and J by 4 bases, leaving 6 bases between them. This CDR3 spans 13 amino acids. The CDR3 here is CASSLTTYNEQFF. In DNA form, the CDR3 reads TGCGCCAGCAGCTTGACAACATACAATGAGCAGTTCTTC.

The V gene is TRBV10-3, the J gene TRBJ2-7; TRBD2 might be the D (7 bases). Trimming shortened V by 10 bases and J by 0 bases, and 16 bases separated the two germline ends. CDR1 ENHRY and CDR2 SYGVKD come from the germline V gene. The CDR3 loop spans 14 amino acids. The CDR3 DNA reads as TGTGCCACAGGAGGCGGGGGCATCTCCTACGAGCAGTACTTC. It yields the protein CATGGGGISYEQYF.

V usage is TRBV7-9 and J usage is TRBJ2-6; D remains unclear. Trimming removed 8 bases from V and 0 bases from J, with 11 bases in between. CDR3 length: 15 amino acids. Germline CDR1 SEHNR, CDR2 FQNEAQ (reference sequence). The CDR3 region is CASSLLFSGANVLTF. CDR3 DNA: TGTGCCAGCTCTTTACTGTTCTCTGGGGCCAACGTCCTGACTTTC.

This clone has a handful of counts. The chain has TRBV4-1 and TRBJ1-4, with D uncertain. The germline CDR1 and CDR2 sequences are MGHRA and YSYEKL. The CDR3 spans 18 residues. Trimming took off 4 bases at V and 0 bases at J, with 18 bases between the two ends. CDR3 coding DNA: TGCGCCAGCAGCCGGGGTAGTGGGCAACCCTCAACTAATGAAAAACTGTTTTTT. Translation gives CASSRGSGQPSTNEKLFF.

Relative to its sample, this clone is medium-sized. Relative to the germline gene, one junction end is altered; a read error may explain this. V gene TRBV5-1 combines with J gene TRBJ2-7, with D possibly called TRBD1 or TRBD2 (5 bases each). Per germline, CDR1 SGHRS and CDR2 YFSETQ. The CDR3 spans 13 residues. The CDR3 reads CASSLGTGTSKGF. As DNA, the CDR3 is TGCGCCAGCAGCTTGGGGACCGGGACGTCCAAAGGCTTC. Variable domain in full (rest from reference TRBV5-1 and TRBJ2-7): KAGVTQTPRYLIKTRGQQVTLSCSPISGHRSVSWYQQTPGQGLQFLFEYFSETQRNKGNFPGRFSGRQFSNSRSEMNVSTLELGDSALYLCASSLGTGTSKGFGPGTRLTVT.

The V gene is TRBV28, the J gene TRBJ1-2; weak D call: TRBD1 (5 bases). Trimming removed 6 bases from V and 3 bases from J, with 23 bases in between. Per germline, CDR1 MDHEN and CDR2 SYDVKM. This CDR3 is 17 amino acids long. CDR3 amino acids: CASRVSAGTSVHYGYTF. The CDR3 nucleotides are TGTGCCAGCAGAGTATCGGCGGGGACTTCGGTCCACTATGGCTACACCTTC.

The J gene is TRBJ2-1, the V gene TRBV5-1, with D maybe TRBD2 (6 bases). Germline CDR1 SGHRS, CDR2 YFSETQ. The CDR3 covers 13 residues. Deletions cut 5 bases from V and 8 bases from J, with 14 bases between. CDR3 coding DNA: TGCGCCAGCAGTACGGCGGGAAGAGATGAGCAGTTCTTC. Protein product: CASSTAGRDEQFF.

The rearrangement uses TRBV11-2 and TRBJ2-7; D is uncertain. The CDR3 totals 12 residues. CDR1 is SGHAT and CDR2 is FQNNGV in the germline V gene. Trimming pared 5 bases from V and 6 bases from J, leaving 11 bases between. CDR3 in amino acids: CASSRDRREQYF. The CDR3 DNA reads TGTGCCAGCAGCCGCGACCGTCGCGAGCAGTACTTC.

This rearrangement joins TRBV6-5 to TRBJ1-2; 8 bases fit TRBD1. Germline V CDR1 and CDR2: MNHEY, SVGAGI. Trimming removed 6 bases from V and 7 bases from J; junction bases left unmatched: 4. This CDR3 has 12 residues. CDR3 in amino acids: CASRGTGGGYTF. The CDR3 nucleotides are TGTGCCAGCAGGGGAACAGGGGGTGGCTACACCTTC.

The rearrangement links TRBV5-6 to TRBJ2-1; D is uncertain. V lost 2 bases to trimming and J lost 4 bases, with 13 bases between them. The V gene's germline CDR1 is SGHDT and CDR2 YYEEEE. The CDR3 is 15 residues long. The CDR3 loop is CASSFIPSEYNEQFF. CDR3 nucleotide sequence: TGTGCCAGCAGCTTTATCCCAAGCGAGTACAATGAGCAGTTCTTC.

The table lists this clone with a few counts. The chain couples TRBV18 to TRBJ1-5, with D possibly matching TRBD1 (5 bases). This CDR3 has 15 residues. The germline V gene has CDR1 KGHSH and CDR2 LQKENI. Trimming removed 3 bases from V and 2 bases from J, with 11 bases in between. The CDR3 region is CASSPGRAGNQPQHF. CDR3 DNA sequence: TGTGCCAGCTCACCTGGCAGGGCTGGCAATCAGCCCCAGCATTTT.